These T cell receptor beta chains were read from a single sample in a study of response to subunit inactivated influenza vaccine. TCRdb ran MiXCR on the RT-PCR reads and lists one entry per CDR3 protein. Among roughly 520,000 distinct CDR3 sequences listed, approximately 24% were seen once. The starting material was CD4+ T cells sorted from PBMCs, obtained roughly 5 days after vaccination. The receptors stem from a man aged 45-65 years who received an inactivated influenza vaccine. Each CDR3 is given with its conserved first and last residue. D genes are given only for firm matches. Expanded clones get a size class; other rows say once, few or many, or leave the size out.

j_call: TRBJ1-1
d_call: NA
v_call: TRBV6-2/TRBV6-3
clone_size: few
cdr3_nt: TGTGCCAGCAGTTATATTCAGGGGAGCACTGAAGCTTTCTTT
cdr3_aa: CASSYIQGSTEAFF

j_call: TRBJ2-1
d_call: TRBD2
v_call: TRBV6-1
clone_size: NA
cdr3_nt: TGTGCCAGCTCATCCGGGACTAGCGGGAGAAGGTCCCTCAATGAGCAGTTCTTC
cdr3_aa: CASSSGTSGRRSLNEQFF

j_call: TRBJ2-7
d_call: NA
v_call: TRBV11-2
clone_size: NA
cdr3_nt: TGTGCCAGCAGCTTAGCTCTCCGGCCATGGGACGGCTCCTACGAGCAGTACTTC
cdr3_aa: CASSLALRPWDGSYEQYF

j_call: TRBJ2-1
d_call: NA
v_call: TRBV7-9
clone_size: few
cdr3_nt: TGTGCCAGCAGCCCACAGGGTTTCACCTACAATGAGCAGTTCTTC
cdr3_aa: CASSPQGFTYNEQFF

j_call: TRBJ2-1
d_call: NA
v_call: TRBV12-3/TRBV12-4
clone_size: many
cdr3_nt: TGTGCCAGCAGGTCCGATGGGACGCAGTTCTTC
cdr3_aa: CASRSDGTQFF

j_call: TRBJ2-3
d_call: NA
v_call: TRBV6-1
clone_size: few
cdr3_nt: TGTGCCAGCAGTACCGGACGTCGCGGCACAGATACGCAGTATTTT
cdr3_aa: CASSTGRRGTDTQYF

j_call: TRBJ2-5
d_call: TRBD1
v_call: TRBV5-1
clone_size: few
cdr3_nt: TGCGCCAGCAGCTTTTCGGCGGGACAGGGGGTCTTGACCCAGTACTTC
cdr3_aa: CASSFSAGQGVLTQYF

j_call: TRBJ1-2
d_call: NA
v_call: TRBV6-5
clone_size: few
cdr3_nt: TGTGCCAGCAGTTACTACAGGGAGGGCCATGGTGGCTACACCTTC
cdr3_aa: CASSYYREGHGGYTF

j_call: TRBJ1-1
d_call: TRBD1
v_call: TRBV28
clone_size: few
cdr3_nt: TGTGCCAGCACCCCGGGAAACAGGGGCTTTTGGGGGGCTGAAGCTTTCTTT
cdr3_aa: CASTPGNRGFWGAEAFF

j_call: TRBJ1-1
d_call: NA
v_call: TRBV6-1
clone_size: few
cdr3_nt: TGTGCCAGCAGTGATCGTGGCAGGAGGAACACTGAAGCTTTCTTT
cdr3_aa: CASSDRGRRNTEAFF

j_call: TRBJ2-5
d_call: NA
v_call: TRBV12-3/TRBV12-4
clone_size: few
cdr3_nt: TGTGCCAGCAGTCCTCGTCGGACAGTCCAAGAGACCCAGTACTTC
cdr3_aa: CASSPRRTVQETQYF

j_call: TRBJ1-5
d_call: NA
v_call: TRBV19
clone_size: NA
cdr3_nt: TGTGCCAGTAGTACACGAGGGGAGTCCCAGCATTTT
cdr3_aa: CASSTRGESQHF

j_call: TRBJ2-1
d_call: NA
v_call: TRBV29-1
clone_size: few
cdr3_nt: TGCAGCGTTGAAGCGTCGTACAATGAGCAGTTCTTC
cdr3_aa: CSVEASYNEQFF

j_call: TRBJ1-2
d_call: NA
v_call: TRBV30
clone_size: NA
cdr3_nt: TGTGCCTGGAGTGATCGACTCGCTAACTATGGCTACACCTTC
cdr3_aa: CAWSDRLANYGYTF

j_call: TRBJ1-6
d_call: NA
v_call: TRBV20-1
clone_size: NA
cdr3_nt: TGCAGTGCCCCAGCAGGGAGTAGTTCACCCCTCCACTTT
cdr3_aa: CSAPAGSSSPLHF

j_call: TRBJ2-7
d_call: TRBD1
v_call: TRBV6-1
clone_size: NA
cdr3_nt: TGTGCCAGCAGCCCGAAGCGGGACAGGGGCCACGAGCAGTACTTC
cdr3_aa: CASSPKRDRGHEQYF